The entry below gives a single T cell receptor beta chain sequence along with its context. The antigen remains unidentified. These data originate in a study of cytomegalovirus exposure and HLA in healthy donors. Background on the study: Caucasian-associated ancestry cluster membership applied to approximately 84% of several hundred genotyped donors.

V lost 0 bases to trimming and J lost 6 bases; unmatched junction nucleotides: 9. Germline V gene sequence: CDR1 LGHNA, CDR2 YNFKEQ. This CDR3 contains 18 residues. Study results and limitations: In an earlier analysis, most TCR beta V segments were productive about 87% or about 30% of the time.

PCR primers comprised 60 Vbeta and 13 Jbeta primers. TCRdb's copy holds only in-frame clones and misses some; the assay was immunoSEQ multiplex PCR. The sample yields some 130,000 clones, around 80% seen once. The sample was PBMCs. The chain couples TRBV4-2 to TRBJ2-3, with 13 bases identical to TRBD2. The clonotype originates from a human donor in good health. This CDR3 reads CASSQDTPTSGGMDTQYF. The DNA of the CDR3 is TGTGCCAGCAGCCAAGATACCCCGACTAGCGGGGGGATGGATACGCAGTATTTT.